This section outlines one T cell receptor (beta chain) sequence together with its context. The data were obtained in a study of blood T cell repertoires in COVID-19. At the level of the study: The study drew acute and convalescent COVID-19 samples from the United States, Italy and Spain.

Germline lookup yields CDR1 SNHLY and CDR2 FYNNEI. CDR3 size: 14 residues. V was trimmed by 6 bases and J by 3 bases, leaving 12 bases between them. The repertoire was sequenced with immunoSEQ multiplex PCR; TCRdb's copy has only in-frame clones and lacks some. The table has 150,000 to 200,000 clones, roughly 84% seen once. This clonotype originated in a human donor in a cohort sampled during active COVID-19. The genes are TRBV2 and TRBJ2-4, with a weak D call TRBD1 (5 bases). The source material was peripheral blood. CDR3 protein: CASRTVKYKNIQYF. The CDR3 DNA follows: TGTGCCAGCAGGACAGTAAAGTACAAAAACATTCAGTACTTC.